Shown below are 6 T cell receptor beta chains from a single sample sequenced in a study of blood T cell repertoires in COVID-19. This table comes from immunoSEQ multiplex PCR, and its TCRdb copy is limited to in-frame clones, with some not included. This sample has about 130,000 clones, with about 85% found just once. Specimen: peripheral blood. The receptor source for this set is a woman over 75 with COVID-19, enrolled during active disease.

The chain is built from TRBV5-1 and TRBJ2-7; 8 positions agree with TRBD2. The junction had 7 bases not matched to a gene; V was cut back by 2 bases and J by 6 bases. In germline, CDR1 is SGHRS, CDR2 YFSETQ. CDR3 length: 14 amino acids. The CDR3 region is CASSLRAGGSEQYF. The CDR3 nucleotides read TGCGCCAGCAGCTTACGGGCGGGAGGCTCCGAGCAGTACTTC.

The chain has TRBV14 and TRBJ1-2; no definite D call. This CDR3 has 14 amino acids. Between the trimmed V and J ends, which lost 6 bases and 4 bases, there was a span of 15 bases. The V gene's germline CDR1 is SGHDN and CDR2 FVKESK. The CDR3 DNA reads TGTGCCAGCAGTTACGGGAGTTCTGCCTATGGCTACACCTTC. It translates to CASSYGSSAYGYTF.

The chain employs TRBV28 and TRBJ1-1, with a weak D call TRBD1 (6 bases). The CDR3 extends over 15 amino acids. Germline lookup yields CDR1 MDHEN and CDR2 SYDVKM. Trimming shortened V by 11 bases and J by 0 bases, and 19 bases separated the two germline ends. The chain's CDR3 is CAGKSGGPVNTEAFF. In nucleotides, the CDR3 is TGTGCCGGAAAAAGCGGGGGGCCCGTGAACACTGAAGCTTTCTTT. Looking up the rest from reference TRBV28 and TRBJ1-1 gives the full variable domain: DVKVTQSSRYLVKRTGEKVFLECVQDMDHENMFWYRQDPGLGLRLIYFSYDVKMKEKGDIPEGYSVSREKKERFSLILESASTNQTSMYLCAGKSGGPVNTEAFFGQGTRLTVV.

The V and J genes are TRBV28 and TRBJ2-3, with D perhaps TRBD1 (5 bases). The CDR3 length is 15 residues. Per germline, CDR1 MDHEN and CDR2 SYDVKM. Trimming cost V 2 bases and J 2 bases, with 11 bases left between them. The chain's CDR3 is CASSLSGGHTDTQYF. DNA for the CDR3: TGTGCCAGCAGTTTAAGTGGCGGACACACAGATACGCAGTATTTT.

The chain is built from TRBV4-3 and TRBJ2-7, with TRBD2 as a possible D gene (6 bases). This CDR3 spans 14 amino acids. V lost 9 bases and J 6 bases, leaving 21 bases between the germline ends. The germline CDR1 and CDR2 sequences are LGHNA and YSLEER. DNA for the CDR3: TGCGCCAGTCCGTGGAGAGGGACTTCCATCGAGCAGTACTTC. Its translation is CASPWRGTSIEQYF.

This chain connects TRBV27 to TRBJ2-7; D gene uncertain. V was cut by 8 bases and J by 0 bases, with 14 bases left in between. From germline, CDR1 is MNHEY and CDR2 SMNVEV (reference sequence). The CDR3 consists of 14 residues. The CDR3 sequence is CASCPCDSSYEQYF. Here the CDR3 DNA reads TGTGCCAGCTGCCCCTGCGATAGCTCCTACGAGCAGTACTTC.